This T cell receptor (beta chain) was sequenced during a study of early T cells in non-severe SARS-CoV-2 infection (dated by TCRdb to about 2021). Regarding the research as a whole: Bulk RNA from unsorted whole blood was used for TCR sequencing, so alpha and beta chains could not be paired.

On this clonotype: The antigen it binds to is not known. The record has no base qualities; no much larger clone is one base away.

The library was built by means of 5' RACE. Sequenced on a NextSeq 500. To correct for sequencing error and PCR bias, the TCR library protocol tagged individual cDNA molecules with unique molecular identifiers. Both TCR alpha and beta chains were sequenced, and tight co-correlation was observed between alpha and beta sequence abundances in each sample. The paper's processing steps were these. Decombinator V4 was used to annotate TCR sequences for V gene, J gene and CDR3. TCRs were defined as expanded if a significant change between any two time points was detected under a Poisson model with p below 0.0001. Abundances of TCRs were expressed as counts per million after normalisation to the total number of TCRs sequenced in each sample. TRAV1-2 paired with TRAJ12, TRAJ20 or TRAJ33 defined MAIT TCRs, while TRAV10 paired with TRAJ18 defined iNKT TCRs. VDJdb, accessed 1 November 2021, was searched for CMV, EBV and SARS-CoV-2 annotated TCRs, excluding TCRs annotated for multiple antigens. TCRdb trimmed the raw reads at Q25, called clones with MiXCR and kept productive beta chains. A single entry per CDR3 protein holds the most common genes and DNA from its merged rows. The V and J calls, along with clone size, are taken from TCRdb and not from the paper's own processing. The sample has tens of thousands of distinct CDR3 sequences on record, roughly 15% of them singletons. Of the sample, 5.1% is held by the ten largest clones.

Germline trimming amounts to 6 bases on V and 3 bases on J, with 15 as the count of junction bases outside the gene matches. The germline V gene specifies MNHEY as CDR1 and SVGEGT as CDR2. The CDR3 goes from the cysteine to the phenylalanine over 18 residues. The entry retains the CDR3 DNA only, 54 bases that are in frame from base 1. A case-control design nested within a healthcare worker cohort in London, UK, was used, with weekly nasopharyngeal swab PCR tests and blood sampling performed. Between 23 and 31 March 2020, the week of the UK lockdown, healthcare workers were enrolled and then followed up weekly for as long as 16 weeks. The study at large found these results: VDJdb matching was skewed toward anti-spike CD8 responses, so virus-specific expansions were likely underestimated and private and CD4 specificities were missed.

This material consisted of whole blood, taken at baseline. This TCR came from an adult who was a healthcare worker with PCR-confirmed SARS-CoV-2 infection or an uninfected control (not recorded which). Rearrangement joined TRBV6-2 or TRBV6-3 to TRBJ2-1; 9 central nucleotides agree with TRBD2. CDR3 region: CASSGQREVWDVYNEQFF. The sequenced DNA is TGTGCCAGCAGCGGCCAGCGGGAGGTTTGGGATGTCTACAATGAGCAGTTCTTC.